The clone carrying this TCR beta chain was counted ten times or more. This sample is part of a study of blood T cell repertoires in COVID-19. Study as a whole: The study drew acute and convalescent COVID-19 samples from the United States, Italy and Spain.

Trimming removed 1 base from V and 6 bases from J, with 7 bases in between. CDR3 length: 12 amino acids. Germline V gene lookup returns CDR1 LGHDT and CDR2 YNNKEL (reference sequence). Using immunoSEQ multiplex PCR, the repertoire was profiled, and TCRdb retains in-frame clones only, with some absent. The sample lists over 200,000 clones, 83% seen once, with approximately 5.3% in the top ten. The TCR sequence derives from an older man with acute or convalescent COVID-19. The sequencing sample was made of peripheral blood. V gene TRBV3-1 (or the pseudogene TRBV3-2) combines with J gene TRBJ2-7; TRBD1 might be the D (6 bases). CDR3 loop: CASSQVGGEQYF. The CDR3 region has the DNA TGTGCCAGCAGCCAAGTAGGGGGCGAGCAGTACTTC.